This T cell receptor (beta chain) came from a study of T-cell memory formation after mild COVID-19. In the study overall: TCR clusters were mostly confined to one donor each.

This CDR3 has 14 residues. In germline, CDR1 is MGHDK, CDR2 SYGVNS. Between the trimmed V and J ends, which lost 1 base and 15 bases, there was a span of 19 bases. Each CDR3 protein gets one entry after TCRdb re-called the 5' RACE reads with MiXCR. Among 190,000 or so distinct CDR3 sequences listed, 27% were seen once. The sample holds a few counts of this clonotype. The TCR was taken from an adult woman who had mild COVID-19 (a few samples of this study predate the infection). Cell type and time point are not known. The chain uses TRBV25-1 and TRBJ2-1; D might be TRBD1 or TRBD2, each matching 5 bases. The sample consisted of PBMCs or a T cell subset sorted from them (not recorded which). CDR3 protein: CASSEFAGTRRVFF. The CDR3 region has the DNA TGTGCCAGCAGTGAATTTGCCGGGACCCGCCGGGTGTTCTTC. Full variable domain (rest looked up from reference TRBV25-1 and TRBJ2-1): EADIYQTPRYLVIGTGKKITLECSQTMGHDKMYWYQQDPGMELHLIHYSYGVNSTEKGDLSSESTVSRIRTEHFPLTLESARPSHTSQYLCASSEFAGTRRVFFGPGTRLTVL.